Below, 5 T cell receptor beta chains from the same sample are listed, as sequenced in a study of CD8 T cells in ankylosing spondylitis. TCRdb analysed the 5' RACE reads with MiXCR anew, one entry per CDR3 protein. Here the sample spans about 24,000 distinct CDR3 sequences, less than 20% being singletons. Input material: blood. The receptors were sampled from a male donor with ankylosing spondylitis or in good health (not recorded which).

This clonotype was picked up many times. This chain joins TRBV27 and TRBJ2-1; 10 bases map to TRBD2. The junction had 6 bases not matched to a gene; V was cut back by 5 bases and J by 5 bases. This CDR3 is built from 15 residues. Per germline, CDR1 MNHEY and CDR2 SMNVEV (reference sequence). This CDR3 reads CASSATSGANNEQFF. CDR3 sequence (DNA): TGTGCCAGCAGTGCCACTAGCGGGGCTAACAATGAGCAGTTCTTC.

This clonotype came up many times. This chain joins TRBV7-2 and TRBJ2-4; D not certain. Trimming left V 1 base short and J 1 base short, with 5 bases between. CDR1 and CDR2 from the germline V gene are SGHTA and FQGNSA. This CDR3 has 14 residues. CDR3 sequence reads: CASSLGWAKNIQYF. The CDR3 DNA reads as TGTGCCAGCAGCTTAGGATGGGCCAAAAACATTCAGTACTTC.

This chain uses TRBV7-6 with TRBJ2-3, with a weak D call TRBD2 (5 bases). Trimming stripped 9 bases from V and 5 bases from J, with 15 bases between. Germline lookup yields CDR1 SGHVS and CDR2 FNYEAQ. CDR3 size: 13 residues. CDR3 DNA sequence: TGTGCCAGTTGTGAGGAGGTCCGAGATACGCAGTATTTT. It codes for CASCEEVRDTQYF.

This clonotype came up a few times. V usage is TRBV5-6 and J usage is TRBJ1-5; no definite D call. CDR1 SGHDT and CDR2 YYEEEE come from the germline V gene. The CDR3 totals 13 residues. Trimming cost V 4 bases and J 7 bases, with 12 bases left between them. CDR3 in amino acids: CASSRTSMQPQHF. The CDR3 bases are TGTGCCAGCAGCCGGACTTCGATGCAGCCCCAGCATTTT.

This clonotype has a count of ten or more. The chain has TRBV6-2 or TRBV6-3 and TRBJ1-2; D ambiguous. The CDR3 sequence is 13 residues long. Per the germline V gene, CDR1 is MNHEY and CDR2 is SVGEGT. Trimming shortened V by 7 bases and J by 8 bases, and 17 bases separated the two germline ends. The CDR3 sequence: CASNQRPEGGYTF. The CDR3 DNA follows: TGTGCCAGCAACCAAAGACCCGAGGGAGGCTACACCTTC.